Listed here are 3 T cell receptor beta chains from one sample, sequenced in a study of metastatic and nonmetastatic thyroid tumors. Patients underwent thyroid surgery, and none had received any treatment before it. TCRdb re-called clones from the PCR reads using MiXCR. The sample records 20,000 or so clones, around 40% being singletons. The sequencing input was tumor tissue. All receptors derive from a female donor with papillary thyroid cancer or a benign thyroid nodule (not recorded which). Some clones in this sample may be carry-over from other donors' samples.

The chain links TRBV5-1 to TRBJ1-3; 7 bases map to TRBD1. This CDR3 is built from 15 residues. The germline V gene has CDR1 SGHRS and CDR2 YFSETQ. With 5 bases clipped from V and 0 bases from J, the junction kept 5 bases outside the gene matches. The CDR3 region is CASSTTGVSGNTIYF. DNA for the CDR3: TGCGCCAGCAGTACAACAGGGGTCTCTGGAAACACCATATATTTT.

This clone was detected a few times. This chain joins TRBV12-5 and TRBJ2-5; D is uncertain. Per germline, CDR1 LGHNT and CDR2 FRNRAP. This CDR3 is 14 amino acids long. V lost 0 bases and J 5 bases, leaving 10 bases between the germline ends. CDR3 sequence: CASGLVIGLETQYF. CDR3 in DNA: TGTGCTAGTGGTTTGGTAATTGGGTTGGAGACCCAGTACTTC.

Here the CDR3 reads CASTTWGEETEAFF. The CDR3 DNA reads TGTGCCAGCACCACTTGGGGGGAAGAAACTGAAGCTTTCTTT. The V and J genes are TRBV28 and TRBJ1-1; possible D gene TRBD1, 5 bases. Germline CDR1 and CDR2: MDHEN and SYDVKM. V was trimmed by 7 bases and J by 5 bases, leaving 17 bases between them. CDR3 length: 14 residues. The whole variable domain, filled in from reference TRBV28 and TRBJ1-1, reads DVKVTQSSRYLVKRTGEKVFLECVQDMDHENMFWYRQDPGLGLRLIYFSYDVKMKEKGDIPEGYSVSREKKERFSLILESASTNQTSMYLCASTTWGEETEAFFGQGTRLTVV.